The 6 T cell receptor beta chains presented below share a single source sample, sequenced in a study of PD-1 blockade in mismatch repair-deficient tumors. Generated by immunoSEQ multiplex PCR, the TCRdb table keeps only in-frame clones and is missing some. The sample lists approximately 50,000 clones; roughly 78% were seen once. Here the sequenced sample was peripheral blood, taken 4 weeks after starting pembrolizumab. Receptor source: an adult with mismatch repair-deficient cancer.

The chain is built from TRBV7-2 and TRBJ2-2, with 10 positions matching TRBD1. The germline V gene encodes CDR1 SGHTA and CDR2 FQGNSA. The V segment lost 6 bases and the J segment 5 bases; nucleotides outside the gene matches: 6. CDR3 size: 15 residues. The CDR3 loop is CASRGGQGRTGELFF. CDR3 nucleotide sequence: TGTGCCAGCAGGGGGGGACAGGGGCGTACCGGGGAGCTGTTTTTT.

This clone occurred a few times. This rearrangement joins TRBV7-9 to TRBJ2-7; D gene ambiguous. Germline V gene sequence: CDR1 SEHNR, CDR2 FQNEAQ (reference sequence). V lost 0 bases and J 9 bases, leaving 9 bases between the germline ends. This CDR3 contains 12 residues. The CDR3 protein is CASSLADRWQYF. DNA of the CDR3: TGTGCCAGCAGCTTAGCGGATCGATGGCAGTACTTC. The variable domain in full, completed from reference TRBV7-9 and TRBJ2-7, reads DTGVSQNPRHKITKRGQNVTFRCDPISEHNRLYWYRQTLGQGPEFLTYFQNEAQLEKSRLLSDRFSAERPKGSFSTLEIQRTEQGDSAMYLCASSLADRWQYFGPGTRLTVT.

This chain connects TRBV2 to TRBJ1-4, with D perhaps matching TRBD1 (5 bases). The CDR3 extends over 12 amino acids. Germline V gene sequence: CDR1 SNHLY, CDR2 FYNNEI. V lost 7 bases and J lost 10, with 13 bases in between. The CDR3 DNA reads as TGTGCCAGCAAACAGGACCTTCCAAAACTGTTTTTT. This sequence encodes CASKQDLPKLFF.

V and J are TRBV19 and TRBJ2-2; 7 bases align to TRBD2. V was clipped by 4 bases and J by 6 bases; unmatched bases: 5. Looked up from germline, CDR1 is LNHDA and CDR2 is SQIVND (reference sequence). The CDR3 consists of 14 residues. CDR3 in amino acids: CASSSTSVSGELFF. As DNA, the CDR3 is TGTGCCAGTAGTAGCACTAGCGTCTCCGGGGAGCTGTTTTTT. The full variable domain, with the rest looked up from reference TRBV19 and TRBJ2-2, is DGGITQSPKYLFRKEGQNVTLSCEQNLNHDAMYWYRQDPGQGLRLIYYSQIVNDFQKGDIAEGYSVSREKKESFPLTVTSAQKNPTAFYLCASSSTSVSGELFFGEGSRLTVL.

This sequence joins TRBV11-3 and TRBJ2-5, with TRBD2 matching over 7 bases. Trimming removed 2 bases from V and 5 bases from J; junction bases left unmatched: 11. CDR1 is SGHNT, CDR2 YENEEA, per germline. CDR3 size: 16 residues. Written as DNA, the CDR3 is TGTGCCAGCAGCTTAAGTGTCAGCGGGATAGGGGAGACCCAGTACTTC. This sequence encodes CASSLSVSGIGETQYF.

V and J are TRBV7-9 and TRBJ1-1; D is uncertain. V lost 5 bases and J 4 bases, leaving 11 bases between the germline ends. The germline V gene encodes CDR1 SEHNR and CDR2 FQNEAQ (reference sequence). The CDR3 is made up of 13 amino acids. The CDR3 reads CASSPGWGTEAFF. The CDR3 nucleotides read TGTGCCAGCAGCCCCGGTTGGGGCACTGAAGCTTTCTTT.